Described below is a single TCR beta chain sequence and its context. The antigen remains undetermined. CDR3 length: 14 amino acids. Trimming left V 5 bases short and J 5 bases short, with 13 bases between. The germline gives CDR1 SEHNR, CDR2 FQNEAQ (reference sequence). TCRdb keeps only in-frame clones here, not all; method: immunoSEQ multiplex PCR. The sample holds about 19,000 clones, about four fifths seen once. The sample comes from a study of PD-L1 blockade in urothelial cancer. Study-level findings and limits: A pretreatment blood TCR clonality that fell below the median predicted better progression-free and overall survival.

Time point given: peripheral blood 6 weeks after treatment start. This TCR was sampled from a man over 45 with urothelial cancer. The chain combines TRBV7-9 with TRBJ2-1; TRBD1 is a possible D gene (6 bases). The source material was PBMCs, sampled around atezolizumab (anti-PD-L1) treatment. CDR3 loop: CASSPDRDNNEQFF. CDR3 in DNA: TGTGCCAGCAGCCCAGACCGGGACAACAATGAGCAGTTCTTC.